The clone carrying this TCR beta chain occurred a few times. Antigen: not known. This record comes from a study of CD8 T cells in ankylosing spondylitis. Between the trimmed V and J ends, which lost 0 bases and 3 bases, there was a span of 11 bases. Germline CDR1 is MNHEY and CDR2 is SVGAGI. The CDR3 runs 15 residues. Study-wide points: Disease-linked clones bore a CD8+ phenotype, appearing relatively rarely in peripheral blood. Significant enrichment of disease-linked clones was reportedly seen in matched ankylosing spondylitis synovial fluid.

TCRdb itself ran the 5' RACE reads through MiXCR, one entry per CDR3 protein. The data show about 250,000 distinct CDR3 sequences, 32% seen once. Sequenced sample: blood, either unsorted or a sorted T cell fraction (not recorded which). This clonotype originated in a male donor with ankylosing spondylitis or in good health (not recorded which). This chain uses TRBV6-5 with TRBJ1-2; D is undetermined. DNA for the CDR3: TGTGCCAGCAGTTACTCCTCTGGGAGGTACTATGGCTACACCTTC. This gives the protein CASSYSSGRYYGYTF.